The rows below give T cell receptor beta chains drawn from one sample of a study of cytomegalovirus exposure and HLA in healthy donors. The protocol was immunoSEQ multiplex PCR, while the TCRdb copy is restricted to in-frame clones and leaves out a portion. The sample lists around 70,000 clones, approximately 75% occurring once. The sequencing sample was made of PBMCs. The receptors derive from a woman in her forties in good health and CMV-seropositive. The CDR3 runs from the conserved cysteine through the conserved F or W. D genes are given only for firm matches. Clone size is shown for a subset of rows, as once, few, many or a class of expanded clone.

>NA|TRBV2|TRBJ2-3|NA
TGTGCCAGCAGGGGCGCATCGCAGTATTTT
CASRGASQYF
>NA|TRBV30|TRBJ1-3|NA
TGTGCCTGGAGTGCGGGGGTAGGGGGAAACACCATATATTTT
CAWSAGVGGNTIYF
>NA|TRBV10-2|TRBJ2-7|few
TGCGCCAGCAGTACCGGGGGAGGCTACGAGCAGTACTTC
CASSTGGGYEQYF
>NA|TRBV27|TRBJ1-2|NA
TGTGCCAGCAGTTTTACGGACAGCTTCGGCTACACCTTC
CASSFTDSFGYTF
>NA|TRBV6-6|TRBJ1-1|NA
TGTGCCAGCAGTTACGACAGACCGAACACTGAAGCTTTCTTT
CASSYDRPNTEAFF
>TRBD2|TRBV5-1|TRBJ2-3|NA
TGCGCCAGCAGCACCTCCCGGGGGGGCGGCACAGATACGCAGTATTTT
CASSTSRGGGTDTQYF
>NA|TRBV7-2|TRBJ2-3|NA
TGTGCCAGCAGCTTCTTAGCGTTCGACGCAGATACGCAGTATTTT
CASSFLAFDADTQYF
>NA|TRBV5-1|TRBJ2-6|NA
TGCGCCAGCAGCAATAGCAACTCTGGGGCCAACGTCCTGACTTTC
CASSNSNSGANVLTF
>TRBD1|TRBV11-2|TRBJ1-1|NA
TGTGCCAGCAGCTCATCAAGACCTGGACAGGGTAACACTGAAGCTTTCTTT
CASSSSRPGQGNTEAFF
>TRBD1|TRBV7-9|TRBJ1-3|NA
TGTTCCAGCAGCTTAGATCGGACAGGGGGCTACACCATATATTTT
CSSSLDRTGGYTIYF